This T cell receptor (beta chain) was sequenced for a study of blood T cell repertoires in COVID-19. Produced via immunoSEQ multiplex PCR; TCRdb's table is partial and in-frame only. This sample has around 78,000 clones, with around 74% found just once. The V gene end was trimmed by 5 bases and the J gene end by 6 bases; junction bases not matched to a gene: 10. This CDR3 is built from 15 residues. Per germline, CDR1 SGHTA and CDR2 FQGNSA. This clone was picked up one time. The chain is built from TRBV7-2 and TRBJ1-2, with TRBD1 matching 9 bases. The source is a human donor in a cohort sampled during active COVID-19. Sequenced input: peripheral blood. In nucleotides, the CDR3 is TGTGCCAGCAGCCGCACACGGGGGACAGGGAATGGCTACACCTTC. Translation: CASSRTRGTGNGYTF.